This TCR beta chain stems from a study of cytomegalovirus exposure and HLA in healthy donors. Study details: As an earlier analysis found, around 200 million T cells yielded about 120 million unique TCR beta sequences. Study observations and caveats: The sole available immune exposure information was CMV serostatus.

Points on this clone: Its antigen is not identified.

The PCR had 60 Vbeta and 13 Jbeta primers. The assay was immunoSEQ multiplex PCR, and TCRdb's table has in-frame clones only and misses some. In the table there are tens of thousands of clones, approximately 7.6% of which are singletons. The source of this sequence is a man aged 50 to 60 in good health and CMV-seronegative. The specimen sequenced was PBMCs.

CDR3 residues: CASSLSPAGGYTF. The CDR3 bases are TGTGCCAGCAGTTTATCCCCGGCAGGTGGCTACACCTTC. The chain couples TRBV27 to TRBJ1-2; no clear D gene. The V and J ends lost 0 bases and 7 bases respectively, with 9 bases between them. Germline V gene data show CDR1 as MNHEY and CDR2 as SMNVEV (reference sequence). This CDR3 contains 13 residues.